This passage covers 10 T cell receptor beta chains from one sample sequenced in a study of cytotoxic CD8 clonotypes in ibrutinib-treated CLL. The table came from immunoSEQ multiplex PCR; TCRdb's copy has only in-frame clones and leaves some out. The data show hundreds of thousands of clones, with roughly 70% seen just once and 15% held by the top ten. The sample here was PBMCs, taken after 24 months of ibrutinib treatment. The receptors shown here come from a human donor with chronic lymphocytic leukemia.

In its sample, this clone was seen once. The CDR3 spells CASSSTSGRENTGELFF. The CDR3 region has the DNA TGTGCCAGCAGCTCGACTAGCGGGAGGGAAAACACCGGGGAGCTGTTTTTT. The rearrangement links TRBV13 to TRBJ2-2; 14 bases map to TRBD2. Germline CDR1 PRHDT, CDR2 FYEKMQ (reference sequence). This CDR3 is 17 amino acids long. V was pared by 4 bases and J by 2 bases, with 3 bases of the junction left unmatched.

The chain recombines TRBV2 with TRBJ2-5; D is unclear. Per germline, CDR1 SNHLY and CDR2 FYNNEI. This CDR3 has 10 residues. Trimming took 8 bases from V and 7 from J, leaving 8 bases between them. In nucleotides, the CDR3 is TGTGCCAGCGCCGGGTGGACCCAGTACTTC. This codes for CASAGWTQYF.

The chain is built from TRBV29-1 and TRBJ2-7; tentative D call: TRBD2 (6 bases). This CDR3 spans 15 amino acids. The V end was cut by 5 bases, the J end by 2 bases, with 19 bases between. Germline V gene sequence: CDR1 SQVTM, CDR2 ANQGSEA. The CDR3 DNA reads TGCAGCGTTTACAGACCGGGACTTTCGACCTACGAGCAGTACTTC. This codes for CSVYRPGLSTYEQYF.

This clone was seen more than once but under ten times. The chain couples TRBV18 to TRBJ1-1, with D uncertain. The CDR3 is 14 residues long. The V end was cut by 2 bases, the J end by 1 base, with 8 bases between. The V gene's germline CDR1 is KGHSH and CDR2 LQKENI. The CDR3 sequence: CASSPNQQNTEAFF. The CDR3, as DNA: TGTGCCAGCTCACCAAATCAACAGAACACTGAAGCTTTCTTT.

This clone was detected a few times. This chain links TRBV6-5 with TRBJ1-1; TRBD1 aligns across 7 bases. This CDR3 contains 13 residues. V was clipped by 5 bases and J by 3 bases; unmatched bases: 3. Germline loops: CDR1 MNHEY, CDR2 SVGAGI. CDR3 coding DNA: TGTGCCAGCAGTCTTACAGGGGACACTGAAGCTTTCTTT. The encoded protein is CASSLTGDTEAFF.

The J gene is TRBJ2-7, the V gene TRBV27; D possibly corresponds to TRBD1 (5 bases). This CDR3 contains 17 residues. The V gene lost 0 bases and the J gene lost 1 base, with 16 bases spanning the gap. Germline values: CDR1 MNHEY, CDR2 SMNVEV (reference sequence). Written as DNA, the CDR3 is TGTGCCAGCAGTTTATCCGTCAGGGTCTCGACTTCCTACGAGCAGTACTTC. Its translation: CASSLSVRVSTSYEQYF.

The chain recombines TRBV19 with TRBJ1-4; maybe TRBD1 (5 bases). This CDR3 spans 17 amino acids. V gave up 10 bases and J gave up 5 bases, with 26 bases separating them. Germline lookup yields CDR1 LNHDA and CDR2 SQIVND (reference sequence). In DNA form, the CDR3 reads TGTGCCACCTCATTATTCTCGGGACGGCGCATAAATGAAAAACTGTTTTTT. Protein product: CATSLFSGRRINEKLFF.

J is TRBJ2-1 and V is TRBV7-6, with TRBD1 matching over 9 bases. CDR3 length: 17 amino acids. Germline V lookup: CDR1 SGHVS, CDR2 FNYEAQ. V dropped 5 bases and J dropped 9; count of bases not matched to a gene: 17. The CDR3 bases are TGTGCCAGCAGCCCTAGCTTGGGGGACAGGGCCCTGCGTGAGCAGTTCTTC. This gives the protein CASSPSLGDRALREQFF.

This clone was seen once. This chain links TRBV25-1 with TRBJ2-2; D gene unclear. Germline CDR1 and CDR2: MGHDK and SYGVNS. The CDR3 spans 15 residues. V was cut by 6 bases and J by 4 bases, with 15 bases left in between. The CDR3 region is CASSPKTDFTGELFF. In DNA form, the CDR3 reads TGTGCCAGCAGCCCAAAGACGGATTTCACCGGGGAGCTGTTTTTT. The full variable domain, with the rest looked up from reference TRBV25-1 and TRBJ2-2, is EADIYQTPRYLVIGTGKKITLECSQTMGHDKMYWYQQDPGMELHLIHYSYGVNSTEKGDLSSESTVSRIRTEHFPLTLESARPSHTSQYLCASSPKTDFTGELFFGEGSRLTVL.

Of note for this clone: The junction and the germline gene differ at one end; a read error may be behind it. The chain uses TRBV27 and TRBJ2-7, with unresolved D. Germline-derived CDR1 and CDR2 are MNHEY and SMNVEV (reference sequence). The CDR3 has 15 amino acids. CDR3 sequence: CASSLSGPSPYEQYF. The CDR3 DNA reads TGTGCCAGCAGTTTATCAGGCCCCTCGCCCTACGAACAGTACTTC.